Listed below are T cell receptor beta chains from one sample, sequenced in a study of identical twins. A single record per CDR3 protein comes from TCRdb applying MiXCR to the 5' RACE reads. The data show about 520,000 distinct CDR3 sequences, 22% seen once. The same sample was also used in a study of T cells expressing NK-cell markers.

Source material: CD4+ T cells sorted from blood. These receptors came from a young woman in good health. The CDR3 runs from the conserved cysteine through the conserved F or W. D genes are given only for firm matches. The size of a clone is reported for some rows only, either as once, few or many, or as a class for expanded clones.

cdr3_length | clone_size | j_call | d_call | v_call | cdr3_nt | cdr3_aa
15 | . | TRBJ2-2 | . | TRBV6-1 | TGTGCCAGCAGTGGCAGACCGGGCGGCACCGGGGAGCTGTTTTTT | CASSGRPGGTGELFF
14 | many | TRBJ2-1 | . | TRBV10-3 | TGTGCCATCAAACTGCAACACTCCTACAATGAGCAGTTCTTC | CAIKLQHSYNEQFF
11 | . | TRBJ2-7 | . | TRBV29-1 | TGCAGCGTTGGAGAGGCCTACGAGCAGTACTTC | CSVGEAYEQYF
14 | . | TRBJ2-5 | TRBD1 | TRBV20-1 | TGCAGTGCTAGAGCCACGACAGGGACGGAGACCCAGTACTTC | CSARATTGTETQYF
11 | . | TRBJ2-5 | . | TRBV7-8 | TGTGCCAGCAGCCTCCCGGGGACCCAGTACTTC | CASSLPGTQYF
14 | few | TRBJ2-1 | TRBD2 | TRBV6-1 | TGTGCCAGCGGGCGCGGGAGCTCCTACAATGAGCAGTTCTTC | CASGRGSSYNEQFF
13 | few | TRBJ2-1 | TRBD2 | TRBV5-6 | TGTGCCAGCAGAGGGACTAGTAGGGAGGGGCAGTTCTTC | CASRGTSREGQFF
15 | few | TRBJ2-3 | . | TRBV18 | TGTGCCAGCTCACATGGGACTTCTAGCACAGATACGCAGTATTTT | CASSHGTSSTDTQYF
14 | many | TRBJ2-3 | . | TRBV18 | TGTGCCAGCTCACCAACCCTTCGCACAGATACGCAGTATTTT | CASSPTLRTDTQYF
13 | . | TRBJ1-1 | . | TRBV21-1 | TGTGCCAGCAGCCCCCGGGCTGGACATACAGCTTTCTTT | CASSPRAGHTAFF
13 | . | TRBJ1-1 | . | TRBV10-3 | TGTGCCATCAGTGAGTCGACGTGGGAGGGAGCTTTCTTT | CAISESTWEGAFF
16 | . | TRBJ2-3 | . | TRBV12-5 | TGTGCTAGTGGTTTGGTAATAACAATAGGAAGGGATACGCAGTATTTT | CASGLVITIGRDTQYF
12 | many | TRBJ2-2 | . | TRBV20-1 | TGCAGTGCTAGAGGGCAACCCGGGGAGCTGTTTTTT | CSARGQPGELFF
16 | few | TRBJ1-1 | . | TRBV20-1 | TGCAGTGCTCCCGCAAGGATAATAGGATCGAACACTGAAGCTTTCTTT | CSAPARIIGSNTEAFF
16 | few | TRBJ1-4 | . | TRBV7-9 | TGTGCCAGCAGCCAAGGGGCGTGGGGGGAGGATGAAAAACTGTTTTTT | CASSQGAWGEDEKLFF
15 | few | TRBJ2-7 | TRBD2 | TRBV7-2 | TGTGCCAGCAGCTTAAGGGAGGGGATATCCTACGAGCAGTACTTC | CASSLREGISYEQYF
14 | few | TRBJ1-1 | . | TRBV20-1 | TGCAGTGCACTCCTAATAGGGAGAACCACTGAAGCTTTCTTT | CSALLIGRTTEAFF
16 | few | TRBJ2-5 | TRBD2 | TRBV20-1 | TGCAGTGCTAGAGAGGGAACTAGCGTGTACCAAGAGACCCAGTACTTC | CSAREGTSVYQETQYF
16 | many | TRBJ2-1 | TRBD2 | TRBV7-2 | TGTGCCAGCAGAGTTCAGGGACTAGCGGGATACAATGAGCAGTTCTTC | CASRVQGLAGYNEQFF
16 | . | TRBJ2-1 | . | TRBV14 | TGTGCCAGCAGCCTACGGCTCCAGGTAGGCTACAATGAGCAGTTCTTC | CASSLRLQVGYNEQFF
11 | few | TRBJ2-1 | . | TRBV20-1 | TGCAGTGCTAGTCTTTTGGCTGAGCAGTTCTTC | CSASLLAEQFF
13 | . | TRBJ2-1 | TRBD1 | TRBV5-1 | TGCGCCAGCAGCGAGGACAGGGGGCATGAGCAGTTCTTC | CASSEDRGHEQFF
14 | . | TRBJ2-4 | . | TRBV27 | TGTGCCAGCACCCGGGACTCTGGGGCCTCCATTCAGTACTTC | CASTRDSGASIQYF
14 | few | TRBJ1-4 | . | TRBV20-1 | TGCAGTGCTAGCTCCGGACAGCTTAATGAAAAACTGTTTTTT | CSASSGQLNEKLFF
13 | few | TRBJ2-1 | TRBD2 | TRBV12-5 | TGTGCTAGCTCGGGACTAGCGGTCAATGAGCAGTTCTTC | CASSGLAVNEQFF
12 | few | TRBJ1-3 | TRBD1 | TRBV7-8 | TGTGCCAGCAGCCCAAACAGGGGCACCATATATTTT | CASSPNRGTIYF
14 | . | TRBJ1-2 | . | TRBV7-2 | TGTGCCGCAATGTCAAGGGGGTTAAACTATGGCTACACCTTC | CAAMSRGLNYGYTF
14 | . | TRBJ2-1 | TRBD2 | TRBV20-1 | TGCAGTGCTGGCGTAGCGGGAGTTGGCAATGAGCAGTTCTTC | CSAGVAGVGNEQFF
15 | many | TRBJ2-1 | . | TRBV19 | TGTGCCAGTAGTATGACCCCCAGGGTCTACAATGAGCAGTTCTTC | CASSMTPRVYNEQFF